The 23 T cell receptor beta chains below were found in one sample sequenced in a study of vaccination effects on CD4 cells after COVID-19. These receptors lack a known antigen. Antigen-specific CD4+ T cell clonotypes were called by their expansion after viral peptide-pool culture in ViraFEST. Culture proceeded for about ten days, and CD4+ T cells were then isolated. Vaccine administered to participants consisted of two doses of either BNT162b2 or mRNA-1273. TCRdb's copy holds only in-frame clones and misses some; the assay was immunoSEQ multiplex PCR. The repertoire holds fewer than 90,000 clones, with around 74% as singletons. Sequences were derived from CD4+ T cells from PBMCs cultured with HCoV-OC43 spike peptides, sampled after COVID-19 vaccination. Subset described: HCoV-OC43 spike overlapping peptide pool stimulation. The receptor set was obtained from a human donor who received a COVID-19 vaccine.

The chain carries TRBV5-5 and TRBJ1-5; 9 bases map to TRBD1. CDR3 length equals 15 residues. The ends lost 6 bases at V and 6 bases at J; junction bases unmatched: 10. Per germline, CDR1 SGHKS and CDR2 YYEKEE (reference sequence). The CDR3 here is CASTLGEDRGQPQHF. CDR3 DNA: TGTGCCAGCACCCTCGGGGAGGACAGGGGTCAGCCCCAGCATTTT.

The chain is built from TRBV2 and TRBJ2-2; D unclear. From germline, CDR1 is SNHLY and CDR2 FYNNEI. Trimming removed 5 bases at V and 8 bases at J, with 6 bases between. The CDR3 totals 11 residues. The CDR3 nucleotides are TGTGCCAGCAGTTTGAGGGGGGAGCTGTTTTTT. Translated, it gives CASSLRGELFF.

The CDR3 DNA reads as TGTGCCAGCATTCCAGAGGCCAAAAACATTCAGTACTTC. It translates to CASIPEAKNIQYF. The rearrangement uses TRBV7-2 and TRBJ2-4; D is unresolved. The CDR3 totals 13 residues. Trimming removed 7 bases from V and 1 base from J, with 8 bases in between. Per germline, CDR1 SGHTA and CDR2 FQGNSA.

The table lists this clone with a count of one. The V and J genes are TRBV27 and TRBJ2-6; D may be TRBD1 (6 bases). The ends were cut back, 0 bases at V and 0 bases at J, with 9 bases in the middle. CDR1 is MNHEY, CDR2 SMNVEV, per germline (reference sequence). This CDR3 is built from 17 residues. The CDR3 sequence is CASSLSSRGSGANVLTF. Here the CDR3 DNA reads TGTGCCAGCAGTTTATCGTCCAGGGGCTCTGGGGCCAACGTCCTGACTTTC.

This clone came up once. The chain employs TRBV28 and TRBJ2-5; a weak D match, TRBD1 (7 bases). The CDR3 runs 15 residues. V lost 5 bases to trimming and J lost 7 bases, with 20 bases between them. Germline V lookup: CDR1 MDHEN, CDR2 SYDVKM. This CDR3 reads CASSPGGQRLATQYF. The CDR3 region has the DNA TGTGCCAGCAGTCCCGGGGGACAGCGACTGGCGACCCAGTACTTC.

This clone has a single count. V and J are TRBV6-5 and TRBJ1-2; 8 bases map to TRBD1. CDR3 length: 13 amino acids. Per the germline V gene, CDR1 is MNHEY and CDR2 is SVGAGI. Trimming removed 4 bases from V and 4 bases from J; junction bases left unmatched: 2. The CDR3 reads CASSSRGPYGYTF. The DNA for the CDR3 is TGTGCCAGCAGTTCCAGGGGGCCCTATGGCTACACCTTC.

This chain links TRBV5-8 with TRBJ2-3; D is ambiguous. This CDR3 has 15 amino acids. The germline V gene encodes CDR1 SGHTS and CDR2 YDEGEE. V lost 7 bases to trimming and J lost 2 bases, with 17 bases between them. CDR3 nucleotides: TGTGCCAGCCCCTCAGTGGGCCAGCCCACAGATACGCAGTATTTT. This translates into CASPSVGQPTDTQYF.

This clone was recorded only once. This sequence joins TRBV7-2 and TRBJ1-3; 8 bases match TRBD1. J was trimmed by 2 bases and V by 5 bases; bases with no gene match: 5. CDR1 is SGHTA, CDR2 FQGNSA, per germline. The CDR3 is 15 residues long. DNA of the CDR3: TGTGCCAGCAGCGCCCGGACAGGGACTGGAAACACCATATATTTT. It translates to CASSARTGTGNTIYF.

This chain uses TRBV9 with TRBJ2-1; 12 bases match TRBD2. This CDR3 has 18 amino acids. Germline V gene lookup returns CDR1 SGDLS and CDR2 YYNGEE. J was trimmed by 4 bases and V by 0 bases; bases with no gene match: 8. The CDR3 bases are TGTGCCAGCAGCGTAGAGGCTAGCGGGGGGGCCCTATACAATGAGCAGTTCTTC. Residues: CASSVEASGGALYNEQFF.

The chain carries TRBV7-9 and TRBJ2-5, with 11 bases matching TRBD2. With V trimmed by 5 bases and J by 5 bases, 7 bases remained unmatched. The CDR3 is made up of 15 amino acids. Germline-derived CDR1 and CDR2 are SEHNR and FQNEAQ (reference sequence). The CDR3 protein is CASSPRLAGTETQYF. CDR3 DNA sequence: TGTGCCAGCAGCCCACGACTAGCGGGAACGGAGACCCAGTACTTC. The complete variable domain, with remaining parts taken from reference TRBV7-9 and TRBJ2-5, reads DTGVSQNPRHKITKRGQNVTFRCDPISEHNRLYWYRQTLGQGPEFLTYFQNEAQLEKSRLLSDRFSAERPKGSFSTLEIQRTEQGDSAMYLCASSPRLAGTETQYFGPGTRLLVL.

This chain joins TRBV27 and TRBJ2-7, with D perhaps TRBD1 (6 bases). Deletions cut 5 bases from V and 2 bases from J, with 13 bases between. The V gene's germline CDR1 is MNHEY and CDR2 SMNVEV (reference sequence). The CDR3 length is 14 residues. The CDR3 is CASSARRGPYEQYV. The CDR3 bases are TGTGCCAGCAGTGCCCGCAGGGGACCCTACGAGCAGTACGTC.

The rearrangement uses TRBV28 and TRBJ1-5; perhaps TRBD1 as D (5 bases). The CDR3 has 14 residues. In germline, CDR1 is MDHEN, CDR2 SYDVKM. V lost 7 bases, J lost 3 bases, and 13 bases lay in between. The CDR3 here is CASTGLLFNQPQHF. CDR3 in DNA: TGTGCCAGCACGGGACTCCTCTTCAATCAGCCCCAGCATTTT.

This chain links TRBV6-5 with TRBJ1-4; D unresolved. V gave up 2 bases and J gave up 5 bases, with 9 bases separating them. There are 14 residues in the CDR3. From germline, CDR1 is MNHEY and CDR2 SVGAGI. CDR3 DNA sequence: TGTGCCAGCAGTTACCAACAGAAGAATGAAAAACTGTTTTTT. Amino acid sequence: CASSYQQKNEKLFF.

This chain joins TRBV5-4 and TRBJ2-3, with 7 bases aligning to TRBD2. Germline CDR1 is SGHNT and CDR2 is YYREEE (reference sequence). The length of the CDR3 is 15 residues. With 4 bases clipped from V and 0 bases from J, the junction kept 5 bases outside the gene matches. CDR3 in amino acids: CASSPSGASTDTQYF. CDR3 coding DNA: TGTGCCAGCAGCCCCAGCGGGGCCAGCACAGATACGCAGTATTTT.

There are a few counts of this clone. The CDR3 region has the DNA TGTGCCAGCCAAACCCTGTCCACCGGACGTCTAGGCTCCTACAATGAGCAGTTCTTC. It translates to CASQTLSTGRLGSYNEQFF. The chain has TRBV27 and TRBJ2-1; no clear D. Germline CDR1 and CDR2: MNHEY and SMNVEV (reference sequence). The V gene lost 8 bases and the J gene lost 0 bases, with 26 bases spanning the gap. The CDR3 consists of 19 residues.

The chain has TRBV5-4 and TRBJ1-2; D not certain. Trimming cost V 3 bases and J 2 bases, with 8 bases left between them. This CDR3 has 13 residues. Germline values: CDR1 SGHNT, CDR2 YYREEE (reference sequence). The CDR3 bases are TGTGCCAGCAGCTCGCTTCCGAACTATGGCTACACCTTC. This gives the protein CASSSLPNYGYTF.

This rearrangement joins TRBV9 to TRBJ2-5, with TRBD1 identical over 7 bases. Germline CDR1 is SGDLS and CDR2 is YYNGEE. This CDR3 comprises 16 residues. Trimming took 3 bases from V and 5 from J; bases not matched to a gene: 13. The CDR3 DNA is TGTGCCAGCAGCGAAGGACAGGACCTCGGATCTGAGACCCAGTACTTC. Translated, it gives CASSEGQDLGSETQYF. The full variable domain, rest sourced from reference TRBV9 and TRBJ2-5, is DSGVTQTPKHLITATGQRVTLRCSPRSGDLSVYWYQQSLDQGLQFLIQYYNGEERAKGNILERFSAQQFPDLHSELNLSSLELGDSALYFCASSEGQDLGSETQYFGPGTRLLVL.

The CDR3 here is CASRIQGTYGYTF. The CDR3 coding sequence is TGTGCCAGCAGAATACAGGGGACCTATGGCTACACCTTC. The chain joins TRBV12-3 or TRBV12-4 to TRBJ1-2, with 7 bases fitting TRBD1. The CDR3 loop spans 13 amino acids. After removal of 6 bases from V and 4 bases from J, the junction contained 5 bases not matched to a gene.

The V gene is TRBV5-1, the J gene TRBJ1-2; D is possibly TRBD1 (5 bases). Germline CDR1 SGHRS, CDR2 YFSETQ. The CDR3 has 14 residues. Trimming took 4 bases from V and 3 from J, leaving 13 bases between them. The CDR3 reads CASSPGGGDYGYTF. DNA of the CDR3: TGCGCCAGCAGCCCCGGGGGGGGAGACTATGGCTACACCTTC.

The J gene is TRBJ1-5, the V gene TRBV19; D is uncertain. The CDR3 is made up of 13 amino acids. V shed 5 bases and J shed 11 bases, with 16 bases lying between them. Germline lookup yields CDR1 LNHDA and CDR2 SQIVND (reference sequence). The CDR3 protein is CASSRPSDSAQHF. The CDR3 DNA sequence: TGTGCCAGTAGTCGACCCTCCGATTCCGCCCAGCATTTT.

CDR3 DNA sequence: TGTGCCATCAGTGCGCGAGGGCAAGAGACCCAGTACTTC. Protein: CAISARGQETQYF. The chain is built from TRBV10-3 and TRBJ2-5, with D possibly being TRBD2 (5 bases). Germline values: CDR1 ENHRY, CDR2 SYGVKD. Trimming removed 4 bases at V and 2 bases at J, with 8 bases between. The length of the CDR3 is 13 residues.

This rearrangement joins TRBV4-3 to TRBJ2-3; 14 bases match TRBD2. V lost 2 bases, J lost 3 bases, and 7 bases stayed unmatched. CDR3 size: 18 residues. Germline V gene data show CDR1 as LGHNA and CDR2 as YSLEER. As DNA, the CDR3 is TGCGCCAGCAGCCAACGTTGGACTAGCGGGGGGATAACAGATACGCAGTATTTT. Translated, it gives CASSQRWTSGGITDTQYF.

The chain has TRBV30 and TRBJ1-5; D is possibly TRBD1 (5 bases). The germline V and J ends were trimmed by 0 bases and 2 bases, with 20 bases remaining between them. This CDR3 is built from 18 residues. The germline CDR1 and CDR2 sequences are GTSNPN and SVGIG (reference sequence). The CDR3 sequence is CAWSVWGNSPERNQPQHF. The CDR3 DNA reads as TGTGCCTGGAGTGTTTGGGGGAACAGCCCAGAGCGCAATCAGCCCCAGCATTTT.